This TCR beta chain is drawn from a study of blood T cells in healthy people across ages. As for this clonotype: As yet, its antigen is unknown. This may arise from a read error, as a much more abundant clone is one base away.

Caucasian, healthy and from Russia, the donors were aged between about 6 and 90. A second about 6 to 12 cycle PCR used barcoded and J-beta primers. A tag from a template-switch adaptor with 12 random nucleotides marked each cDNA molecule. TCRdb reprocessed the 5' RACE reads with MiXCR, giving one entry per CDR3 protein. The sample has around 1,500,000 distinct CDR3 sequences, 28% seen once. Study-wide results and caveats: Since the PBMCs were unsorted, naive and antigen-experienced cells could not be conclusively compared. Greater diversity and more naive CD4+ cells were seen in long-lived donors than in aged donors.

The CDR3 has 13 amino acids. The material sequenced was blood. The receptor was derived from a woman aged 25 to 45 in good health. This chain links TRBV12-1 with TRBJ2-5; the table's D call, TRBD2, has no DNA check behind it. TRBV12-1 is an annotated pseudogene. The CDR3 region is CANSSDYVETQYF. DNA of the CDR3: TGTGCCAACAGTTCGGACTACGTAGAGACCCAGTACTTC.